Each of the 2 T cell receptor beta chains below was sequenced from the same sample in a study of T cell repertoires in cytomegalovirus infection. MiXCR was run by TCRdb on the reads, yielding one entry per CDR3 protein. The sample contains about 97,000 distinct CDR3 sequences, approximately 15% of which appear only once. Sequencing input: PBMCs. The receptors were gathered from a human donor in good health (CMV status not recorded). Some clones in this sample may be carry-over from other donors' samples.

This clonotype was detected many times. The V and J genes are TRBV28 and TRBJ1-5, with TRBD1 identical over 9 bases. The CDR3 extends over 19 amino acids. Germline V gene sequence: CDR1 MDHEN, CDR2 SYDVKM. V was pared by 10 bases and J by 2 bases, with 21 bases of the junction left unmatched. The CDR3 DNA sequence: TGTGCCAAGGGGCTTGTAAGTTGCGGGACAGGGAAGGGCAATCAGCCCCAGCATTTT. Its translation: CAKGLVSCGTGKGNQPQHF.

This clonotype was recorded a few times. The chain is built from TRBV7-9 and TRBJ2-6; no reliable D call. The CDR3 sequence is 15 residues long. Germline CDR1 SEHNR, CDR2 FQNEAQ (reference sequence). Between the trimmed V and J ends, which lost 5 bases and 1 base, there was a span of 9 bases. The CDR3 reads CASSPVESGANVLTF. The CDR3 coding sequence is TGTGCCAGCAGCCCGGTTGAATCTGGGGCCAACGTCCTGACTTTC. The entire variable domain, with the rest obtained from reference TRBV7-9 and TRBJ2-6, is as follows: DTGVSQNPRHKITKRGQNVTFRCDPISEHNRLYWYRQTLGQGPEFLTYFQNEAQLEKSRLLSDRFSAERPKGSFSTLEIQRTEQGDSAMYLCASSPVESGANVLTFGAGSRLTVL.